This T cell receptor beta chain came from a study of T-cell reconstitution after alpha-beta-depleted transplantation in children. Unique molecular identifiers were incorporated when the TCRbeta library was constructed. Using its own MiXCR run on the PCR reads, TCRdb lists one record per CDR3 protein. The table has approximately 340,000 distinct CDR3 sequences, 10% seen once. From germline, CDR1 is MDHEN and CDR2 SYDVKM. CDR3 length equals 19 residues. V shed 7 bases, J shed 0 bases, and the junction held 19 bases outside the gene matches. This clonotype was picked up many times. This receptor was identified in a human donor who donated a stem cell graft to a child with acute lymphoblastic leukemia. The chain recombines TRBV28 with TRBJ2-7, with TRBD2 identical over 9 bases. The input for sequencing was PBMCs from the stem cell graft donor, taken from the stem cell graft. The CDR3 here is CASIRAPFVAREGSYEQYF. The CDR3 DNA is TGTGCCAGCATCAGAGCCCCCTTTGTGGCGCGGGAGGGCTCCTACGAGCAGTACTTC.